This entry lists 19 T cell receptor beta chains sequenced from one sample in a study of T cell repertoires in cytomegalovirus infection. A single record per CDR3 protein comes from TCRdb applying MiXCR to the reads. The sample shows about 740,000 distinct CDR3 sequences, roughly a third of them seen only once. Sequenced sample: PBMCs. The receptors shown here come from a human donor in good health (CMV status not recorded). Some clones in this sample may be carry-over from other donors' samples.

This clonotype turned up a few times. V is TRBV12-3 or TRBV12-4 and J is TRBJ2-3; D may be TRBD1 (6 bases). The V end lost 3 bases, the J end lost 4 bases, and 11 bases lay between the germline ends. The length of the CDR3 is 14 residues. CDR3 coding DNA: TGTGCCAGCAGTTTTGAGCCAGGGGCAGATACGCAGTATTTT. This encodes CASSFEPGADTQYF.

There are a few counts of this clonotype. CDR3 region: CASSFEGFRTEAFF. CDR3 coding DNA: TGTGCCAGCAGTTTCGAGGGATTTCGCACTGAAGCTTTCTTT. The chain is built from TRBV28 and TRBJ1-1; D gene uncertain. The CDR3 has 14 amino acids. Trimming stripped 3 bases from V and 4 bases from J, with 12 bases between. Germline CDR1 reads MDHEN; CDR2 reads SYDVKM.

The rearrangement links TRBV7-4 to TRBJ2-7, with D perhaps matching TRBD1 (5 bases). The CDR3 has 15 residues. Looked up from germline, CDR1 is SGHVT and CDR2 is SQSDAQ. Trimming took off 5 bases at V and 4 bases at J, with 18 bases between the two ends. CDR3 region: CASSAQDTLLYEQYF. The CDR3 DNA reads TGTGCCAGCAGCGCACAGGACACGTTACTATACGAGCAGTACTTC.

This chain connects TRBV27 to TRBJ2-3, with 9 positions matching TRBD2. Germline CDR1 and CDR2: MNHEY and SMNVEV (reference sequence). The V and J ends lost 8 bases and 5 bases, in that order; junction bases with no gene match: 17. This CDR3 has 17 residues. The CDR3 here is CASVRTLAGLPRDTQYF. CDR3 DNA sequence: TGTGCCAGCGTTCGGACCCTAGCGGGACTTCCTCGAGATACGCAGTATTTT.

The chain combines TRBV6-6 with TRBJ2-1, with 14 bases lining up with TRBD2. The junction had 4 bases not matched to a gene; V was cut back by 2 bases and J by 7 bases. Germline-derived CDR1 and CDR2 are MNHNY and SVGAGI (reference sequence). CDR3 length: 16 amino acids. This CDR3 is CASSYDGTSGSNEQFF. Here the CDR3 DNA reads TGTGCCAGCAGTTACGACGGGACTAGCGGGAGTAATGAGCAGTTCTTC.

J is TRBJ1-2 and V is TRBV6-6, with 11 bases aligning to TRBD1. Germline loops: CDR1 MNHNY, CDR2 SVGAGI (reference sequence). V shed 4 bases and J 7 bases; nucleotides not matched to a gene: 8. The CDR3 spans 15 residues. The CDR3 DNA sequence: TGTGCCAGCAGTTCCGGACAGGGGGCAGGGGGTGGCTACACCTTC. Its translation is CASSSGQGAGGGYTF.

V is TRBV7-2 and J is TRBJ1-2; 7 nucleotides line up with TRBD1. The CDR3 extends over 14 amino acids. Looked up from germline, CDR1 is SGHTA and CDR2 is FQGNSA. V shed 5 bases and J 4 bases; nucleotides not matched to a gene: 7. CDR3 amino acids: CASSPETGPYGYTF. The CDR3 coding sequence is TGTGCCAGCAGCCCCGAGACAGGGCCCTATGGCTACACCTTC.

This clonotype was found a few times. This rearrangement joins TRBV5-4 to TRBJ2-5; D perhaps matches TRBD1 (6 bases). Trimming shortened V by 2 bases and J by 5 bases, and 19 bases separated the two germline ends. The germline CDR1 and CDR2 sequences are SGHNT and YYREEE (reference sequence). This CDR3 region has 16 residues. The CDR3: CASSFGAQGWRETQYF. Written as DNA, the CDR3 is TGTGCCAGCAGCTTTGGGGCACAGGGTTGGAGGGAGACCCAGTACTTC. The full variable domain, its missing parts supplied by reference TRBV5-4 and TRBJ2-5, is ETGVTQSPTHLIKTRGQQVTLRCSSQSGHNTVSWYQQALGQGPQFIFQYYREEENGRGNFPPRFSGLQFPNYSSELNVNALELDDSALYLCASSFGAQGWRETQYFGPGTRLLVL.

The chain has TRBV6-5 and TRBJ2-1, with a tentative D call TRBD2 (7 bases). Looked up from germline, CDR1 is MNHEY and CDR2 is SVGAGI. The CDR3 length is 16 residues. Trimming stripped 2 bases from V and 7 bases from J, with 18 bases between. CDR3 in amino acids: CASSYGGGRALNEQFF. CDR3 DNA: TGTGCCAGCAGTTACGGAGGGGGGAGGGCCCTAAATGAGCAGTTCTTC.

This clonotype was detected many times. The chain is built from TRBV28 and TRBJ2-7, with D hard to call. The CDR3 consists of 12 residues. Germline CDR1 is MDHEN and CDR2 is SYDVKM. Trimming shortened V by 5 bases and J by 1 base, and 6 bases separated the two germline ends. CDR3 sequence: CASSPQSYEQYF. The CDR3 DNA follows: TGTGCCAGCAGTCCCCAATCCTACGAGCAGTACTTC. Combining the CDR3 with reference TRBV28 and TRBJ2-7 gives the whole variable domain DVKVTQSSRYLVKRTGEKVFLECVQDMDHENMFWYRQDPGLGLRLIYFSYDVKMKEKGDIPEGYSVSREKKERFSLILESASTNQTSMYLCASSPQSYEQYFGPGTRLTVT.

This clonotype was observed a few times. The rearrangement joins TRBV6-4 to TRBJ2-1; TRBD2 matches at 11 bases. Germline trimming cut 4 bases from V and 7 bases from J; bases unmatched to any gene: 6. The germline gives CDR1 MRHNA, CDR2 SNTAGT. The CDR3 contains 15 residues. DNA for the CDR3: TGTGCCAGCAGTGTTAGCGGGGGGGCAGTTAATGAGCAGTTCTTC. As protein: CASSVSGGAVNEQFF.

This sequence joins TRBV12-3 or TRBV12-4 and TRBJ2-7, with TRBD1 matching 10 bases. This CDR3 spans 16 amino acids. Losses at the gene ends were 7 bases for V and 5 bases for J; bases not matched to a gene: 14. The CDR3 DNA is TGTGCCAGCACCCTAACCTCGGGACAGGGGAGGAACGAGCAGTACTTC. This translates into CASTLTSGQGRNEQYF.

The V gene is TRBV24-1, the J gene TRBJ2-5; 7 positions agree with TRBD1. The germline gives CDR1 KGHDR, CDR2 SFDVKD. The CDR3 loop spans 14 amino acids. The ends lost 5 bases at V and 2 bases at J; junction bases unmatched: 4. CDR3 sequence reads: CATSGGTDQETQYF. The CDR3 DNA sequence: TGTGCCACCAGTGGGGGGACAGATCAAGAGACCCAGTACTTC.

CDR3 sequence: CASSLARETEAFF. Here the CDR3 DNA reads TGTGCCAGCAGCTTAGCAAGAGAGACTGAAGCTTTCTTT. The chain couples TRBV7-2 to TRBJ1-1, with D uncertain. Germline CDR1 and CDR2: SGHTA and FQGNSA. This CDR3 spans 13 amino acids. Trimming removed 0 bases from V and 5 bases from J, with 7 bases in between.

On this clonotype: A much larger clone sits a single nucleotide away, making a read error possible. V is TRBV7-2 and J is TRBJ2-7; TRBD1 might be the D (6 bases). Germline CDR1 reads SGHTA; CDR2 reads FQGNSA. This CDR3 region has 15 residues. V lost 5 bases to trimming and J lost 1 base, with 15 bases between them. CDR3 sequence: CASSVKGGKSYEQYF. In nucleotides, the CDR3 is TGTGCCAGCAGCGTAAAAGGGGGTAAATCCTACGAGCAGTACTTC.

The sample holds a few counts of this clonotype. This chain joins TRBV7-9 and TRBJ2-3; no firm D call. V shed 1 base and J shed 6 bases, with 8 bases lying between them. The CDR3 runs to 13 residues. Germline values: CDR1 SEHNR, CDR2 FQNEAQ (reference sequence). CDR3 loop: CASSLGTRDTQYF. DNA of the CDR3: TGTGCCAGCAGCTTAGGCACCCGGGATACGCAGTATTTT.

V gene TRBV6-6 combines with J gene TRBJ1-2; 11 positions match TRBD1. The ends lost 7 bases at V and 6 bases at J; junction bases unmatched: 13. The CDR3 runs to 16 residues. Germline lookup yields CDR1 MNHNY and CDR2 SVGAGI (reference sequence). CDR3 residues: CASTVPDRGQRNGYTF. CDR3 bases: TGTGCCAGCACCGTCCCGGACAGGGGGCAGCGGAATGGCTACACCTTC.

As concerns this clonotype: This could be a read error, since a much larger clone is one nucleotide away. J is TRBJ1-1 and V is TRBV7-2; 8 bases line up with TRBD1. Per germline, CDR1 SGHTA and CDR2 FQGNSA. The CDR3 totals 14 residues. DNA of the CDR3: TGTGCCAGCAGTAGGGACAGGATGAACATTGAAGCTTTCTTT. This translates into CASSRDRMNIEAFF.

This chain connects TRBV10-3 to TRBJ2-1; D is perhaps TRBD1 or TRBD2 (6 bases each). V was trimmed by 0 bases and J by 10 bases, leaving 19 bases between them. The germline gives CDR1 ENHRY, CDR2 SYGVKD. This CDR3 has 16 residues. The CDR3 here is CAISESGGSLNLEQFF. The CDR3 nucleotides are TGTGCCATCAGTGAGTCGGGGGGCTCCCTGAATCTGGAGCAGTTCTTC.